The 21 T cell receptor beta chains below come from one sample, sequenced in a study of memory CD4+ T cells and cytomegalovirus serostatus. Clones were sequenced by immunoSEQ multiplex PCR, and TCRdb holds only the in-frame ones, with some missing. This sample has 75,000 to 90,000 clones, with around 80% found just once. Single viable CD3+CD4+CD8-CD45RO+ cells were sorted as the memory CD4+ T cells. The specimen sequenced was memory CD4+ T cells from blood. The receptor source for this set is an adult in good health and CMV-seronegative.

This chain links TRBV4-1 with TRBJ1-2; D not resolved. The CDR3 runs 18 residues. CDR1 and CDR2 (germline): MGHRA, YSYEKL. Trimming shortened V by 4 bases and J by 7 bases, and 28 bases separated the two germline ends. CDR3 residues: CASSPGAQTLTKFGGYTF. The DNA for the CDR3 is TGCGCCAGCAGCCCCGGAGCGCAGACCCTTACGAAGTTCGGTGGCTACACCTTC.

This clone was detected only a few times. V is TRBV28 and J is TRBJ1-4; no clear D gene. Per germline, CDR1 MDHEN and CDR2 SYDVKM. The CDR3 extends over 19 amino acids. The V and J ends lost 8 bases and 2 bases respectively, with 27 bases between them. CDR3 coding DNA: TGTGCCAGCGGGAGCCTGGGGTCCGCCGCAGCAATCACTAATGAAAAACTGTTTTTT. Protein sequence: CASGSLGSAAAITNEKLFF.

The chain joins TRBV11-2 to TRBJ1-1, with D unresolved. The CDR3 runs to 13 residues. Germline CDR1 reads SGHAT; CDR2 reads FQNNGV. V was pared by 0 bases and J by 9 bases, with 11 bases between. The CDR3 protein is CASSLEAQWQAFF. CDR3 nucleotide sequence: TGTGCCAGCAGCTTAGAGGCCCAGTGGCAAGCTTTCTTT. Full variable domain (remainder filled in from reference TRBV11-2 and TRBJ1-1): EAGVAQSPRYKIIEKRQSVAFWCNPISGHATLYWYQQILGQGPKLLIQFQNNGVVDDSQLPKDRFSAERLKGVDSTLKIQPAKLEDSAVYLCASSLEAQWQAFFGQGTRLTVV.

The chain uses TRBV7-8 and TRBJ2-3; a possible D gene is TRBD1 (6 bases). CDR3 length: 16 amino acids. V gave up 0 bases and J gave up 0 bases, with 10 bases separating them. Germline CDR1 is SGHVS and CDR2 is FQNEAQ. The CDR3 nucleotides are TGTGCCAGCAGCTTAGCGGGGGCTCTTAGCACAGATACGCAGTATTTT. Its translation: CASSLAGALSTDTQYF.

This chain joins TRBV18 and TRBJ2-5; 8 bases line up with TRBD1. The V gene's germline CDR1 is KGHSH and CDR2 LQKENI. The CDR3 is made up of 14 amino acids. The V gene end was trimmed by 6 bases and the J gene end by 7 bases; junction bases not matched to a gene: 10. CDR3 residues: CASSQDREVGTQYF. DNA of the CDR3: TGTGCCAGCTCCCAGGACAGGGAGGTAGGGACCCAGTACTTC.

The chain is built from TRBV6-1 and TRBJ2-1; D is possibly TRBD1 (6 bases). The CDR3 is made up of 16 amino acids. CDR1 and CDR2 from the germline V gene are MNHNS and SASEGT. V lost 4 bases to trimming and J lost 3 bases, with 16 bases between them. CDR3 in DNA: TGTGCCAGCAGTGGCGTGGTGGGGGCACACTACAATGAGCAGTTCTTC. This encodes CASSGVVGAHYNEQFF.

The chain employs TRBV5-1 and TRBJ1-1, with D maybe TRBD1 (5 bases). The CDR3 loop spans 14 amino acids. Trimming shortened V by 4 bases and J by 5 bases, and 15 bases separated the two germline ends. CDR1 and CDR2 from the germline V gene are SGHRS and YFSETQ. Here the CDR3 reads CASSGGRLRTEAFF. CDR3 nucleotide sequence: TGCGCCAGCAGCGGGGGACGGTTGCGGACTGAAGCTTTCTTT.

The chain combines TRBV4-2 with TRBJ1-2; TRBD1 aligns across 8 bases. The V and J ends lost 3 bases and 6 bases, in that order; junction bases with no gene match: 15. The CDR3 contains 17 residues. Germline CDR1 and CDR2: LGHNA and YNFKEQ. The CDR3 here is CASSQARDRPFFHGYTF. CDR3 DNA: TGTGCCAGCAGCCAGGCCCGGGACAGGCCCTTTTTCCATGGCTACACCTTC.

This chain uses TRBV30 with TRBJ2-3; 9 positions agree with TRBD2. CDR3 length: 14 amino acids. The germline CDR1 and CDR2 sequences are GTSNPN and SVGIG (reference sequence). The J segment lost 8 bases and the V segment lost 0 bases, leaving 6 bases of the junction unmatched. The CDR3 nucleotides are TGTGCCTGGAGTGTCGCGGGGGGGCGGGGTACGCAGTATTTT. Its protein product is CAWSVAGGRGTQYF. Using reference TRBV30 and TRBJ2-3 for the parts outside the CDR3, the full variable domain is SQTIHQWPATLVQPVGSPLSLECTVEGTSNPNLYWYRQAAGRGLQLLFYSVGIGQISSEVPQNLSASRPQDRQFILSSKKLLLSDSGFYLCAWSVAGGRGTQYFGPGTRLTVL.

This clone was counted a single time. The rearrangement uses TRBV29-1 and TRBJ1-5, with a weak D call TRBD1 (5 bases). The CDR3 loop spans 14 amino acids. The V end lost 6 bases, the J end lost 6 bases, and 18 bases lay between the germline ends. The V gene's germline CDR1 is SQVTM and CDR2 ANQGSEA. The CDR3 DNA is TGCAGCGTGGGCCATACAAACGGGGCTCAGCCCCAGCATTTT. Translating it yields CSVGHTNGAQPQHF.

In this sample, this clone turned up a few times. The rearrangement joins TRBV29-1 to TRBJ1-1; 7 nucleotides line up with TRBD1. CDR1 and CDR2 from the germline V gene are SQVTM and ANQGSEA. The CDR3 contains 13 residues. The DNA for the CDR3 is TGCAGTGCCTTACAGGGGTCGAACACTGAAGCTTTCTTT. Its translation: CSALQGSNTEAFF.

The chain employs TRBV30 and TRBJ1-3, with a possible D match to TRBD1 (5 bases). V lost 3 bases to trimming and J lost 0 bases, with 12 bases between them. The CDR3 is made up of 15 amino acids. Per germline, CDR1 GTSNPN and CDR2 SVGIG (reference sequence). DNA of the CDR3: TGTGCCTGGAGCAGGGACCGCTCCTCTGGAAACACCATATATTTT. Amino acids: CAWSRDRSSGNTIYF.

This clone was seen a few times. The V call is TRBV6-1, the J call TRBJ1-6, with 7 bases aligning to TRBD1. Germline loops: CDR1 MNHNS, CDR2 SASEGT. V shed 1 base, J shed 0 bases, and the junction held 3 bases outside the gene matches. CDR3 length: 17 amino acids. CDR3 sequence reads: CASSEGGDSSYNSPLHF. As DNA, the CDR3 is TGTGCCAGCAGTGAAGGAGGGGACAGCTCCTATAATTCACCCCTCCACTTT.

The chain uses TRBV27 and TRBJ2-2; 8 bases map to TRBD1. The V gene's germline CDR1 is MNHEY and CDR2 SMNVEV (reference sequence). The CDR3 sequence is 18 residues long. With 2 bases clipped from V and 4 bases from J, the junction kept 12 bases outside the gene matches. CDR3 sequence reads: CASSLEPPGQVFTGELFF. CDR3 sequence (DNA): TGTGCCAGCAGTTTAGAACCTCCGGGACAGGTGTTCACCGGGGAGCTGTTTTTT.

This clone was counted at least ten times. The V gene is TRBV5-4, the J gene TRBJ1-2; D not resolved. CDR1 and CDR2 from the germline V gene are SGHNT and YYREEE (reference sequence). The germline V and J ends were trimmed by 4 bases and 10 bases, with 11 bases remaining between them. This CDR3 region has 11 residues. The CDR3 loop is CASSGEGAYTF. CDR3 sequence (DNA): TGTGCCAGCAGCGGTGAGGGCGCCTACACCTTC.

The J gene is TRBJ1-3, the V gene TRBV12-5; a possible D gene is TRBD1 (5 bases). Germline lookup yields CDR1 LGHNT and CDR2 FRNRAP. V lost 1 base and J lost 0, with 13 bases in between. The CDR3 is 17 residues long. The CDR3 DNA follows: TGTGCTAGTGGTTTGGAACCGGGACCATTCTCTGGAAACACCATATATTTT. It encodes CASGLEPGPFSGNTIYF.

This chain uses TRBV7-3 with TRBJ1-2; D may be TRBD1 (5 bases). This CDR3 comprises 14 residues. Between the trimmed V and J ends, which lost 0 bases and 4 bases, there was a span of 9 bases. Germline loops: CDR1 SGHTA, CDR2 FQGTGA. For the CDR3, the DNA is TGTGCCAGCAGCTTAACAGGGGAGGGCTATGGCTACACCTTC. Encoded protein: CASSLTGEGYGYTF.

The rearrangement links TRBV27 to TRBJ2-2; D is perhaps TRBD2 (7 bases). This CDR3 is built from 15 residues. Germline CDR1 and CDR2: MNHEY and SMNVEV (reference sequence). The V end was cut by 4 bases, the J end by 6 bases, with 15 bases between. Here the CDR3 reads CASSYVGGASGELFF. The CDR3 DNA is TGTGCCAGCAGTTACGTGGGGGGGGCGTCCGGGGAGCTGTTTTTT.

The J gene is TRBJ1-6, the V gene TRBV29-1; the match to TRBD1 covers 9 bases. The CDR3 length is 13 residues. The germline V gene has CDR1 SQVTM and CDR2 ANQGSEA. V trimming: 7 bases; J trimming: 5 bases; junction bases outside the gene matches: 3. The DNA for the CDR3 is TGCAGCGGCCGGACAGGGGATAATTCACCCCTCCACTTT. Its translation is CSGRTGDNSPLHF.

The CDR3 DNA reads TGCAGCGTCCGACGGGGGGGGGACACTGAAGCTTTCTTT. Its protein is CSVRRGGDTEAFF. The chain couples TRBV29-1 to TRBJ1-1, with a tentative D call TRBD1 (5 bases). The CDR3 totals 13 residues. V lost 6 bases, J lost 3 bases, and 14 bases lay in between. The germline gives CDR1 SQVTM, CDR2 ANQGSEA.

This clone was observed once. The CDR3 region is CAWSVQLGSYTF. CDR3 sequence (DNA): TGTGCCTGGAGTGTACAGTTAGGCAGCTACACCTTC. The chain joins TRBV30 to TRBJ1-2, with D hard to call. This CDR3 spans 12 amino acids. Looked up from germline, CDR1 is GTSNPN and CDR2 is SVGIG (reference sequence). Trimming removed 0 bases from V and 9 bases from J, with 11 bases in between.